This TCR beta chain was sequenced for a study of blood T cell repertoires in COVID-19. The data were produced by immunoSEQ multiplex PCR, yet TCRdb's version contains in-frame clones alone and is incomplete. Among 300,000 to 400,000 clones listed, 85% were seen once. CDR3 length: 11 amino acids. Trimming removed 2 bases from V and 11 bases from J, with 7 bases in between. This sequence originates from a woman under 40 who had been exposed to COVID-19. This chain connects TRBV12-3 or TRBV12-4 to TRBJ2-1, with unresolved D. Sequencing was done on a sample of PBMCs or T cells enriched from blood (not recorded which). The CDR3 protein is CASSLSDKQFF. CDR3 bases: TGTGCCAGCAGTTTATCCGACAAGCAGTTCTTC.